These 30 T cell receptor beta chains were all obtained from the same sample, sequenced in a study of shared clonotypes between healthy human individuals. CD8 cells classed as naive were CD45RO-negative and positively selected for CCR7, excluding terminally differentiated effector memory CD45RA+ cells. Produced via immunoSEQ multiplex PCR; TCRdb's table is partial and in-frame only. Of around 600,000 clones listed, 95% to 98% are singletons. The sample taken for sequencing was naive CD8+ T cells sorted from blood. The receptors originated from a man under 40 in good health.

The J gene is TRBJ2-2, the V gene TRBV7-2; 12 bases line up with TRBD2. Germline CDR1 SGHTA, CDR2 FQGNSA. The V gene end was trimmed by 8 bases and the J gene end by 4 bases; junction bases not matched to a gene: 5. The CDR3 runs 15 residues. CDR3 sequence: CASERLAGATGELFF. In DNA form, the CDR3 reads TGTGCCAGCGAACGACTAGCGGGAGCCACCGGGGAGCTGTTTTTT.

The rearrangement uses TRBV25-1 and TRBJ2-7; the match to TRBD2 covers 10 bases. The germline CDR1 and CDR2 sequences are MGHDK and SYGVNS. The CDR3 consists of 15 residues. The V gene end was trimmed by 4 bases and the J gene end by 4 bases; junction bases not matched to a gene: 7. The CDR3 here is CASSVSLAGLYEQYF. CDR3 in DNA: TGTGCCAGCAGTGTATCACTAGCGGGATTATACGAGCAGTACTTC.

The rearrangement joins TRBV11-2 to TRBJ2-1; a weak D match, TRBD2 (7 bases). Looked up from germline, CDR1 is SGHAT and CDR2 is FQNNGV. Trimming shortened V by 4 bases and J by 7 bases, and 14 bases separated the two germline ends. CDR3 length equals 14 residues. The CDR3 nucleotides are TGTGCCAGCAGCTCCTGGGGGGGGCTTAATGAGCAGTTCTTC. This sequence encodes CASSSWGGLNEQFF.

The V and J genes are TRBV6-1 and TRBJ2-5; D is perhaps TRBD1 (5 bases). The germline V gene encodes CDR1 MNHNS and CDR2 SASEGT. This CDR3 is built from 16 residues. V was shortened by 2 bases and J by 1 base, with 14 bases between the two germline ends. CDR3 nucleotide sequence: TGTGCCAGCAGTGAATGGGCACCAAGGGGCCAAGAGACCCAGTACTTC. Translated: CASSEWAPRGQETQYF.

The J gene is TRBJ2-2, the V gene TRBV11-2; 9 nucleotides match TRBD1. Germline CDR1 is SGHAT and CDR2 is FQNNGV. The J segment lost 1 base and the V segment lost 4 bases, leaving 4 bases of the junction unmatched. The CDR3 runs 16 residues. Written as DNA, the CDR3 is TGTGCCAGCAGCTCACGGGACAGGGTGAACACCGGGGAGCTGTTTTTT. This encodes CASSSRDRVNTGELFF.

The J gene is TRBJ2-5, the V gene TRBV10-2; D is possibly TRBD1 (5 bases). V lost 3 bases, J lost 2 bases, and 16 bases lay in between. Germline CDR1 and CDR2: WSHSY and SAAADI. This CDR3 contains 16 residues. The DNA of the CDR3 is TGCGCCAGCAGTGAAGGTGCGGCTAGGGGACAAGAGACCCAGTACTTC. Translation gives CASSEGAARGQETQYF.

In the case of this clone: The same CDR3 arises from other DNA sequences in this sample as well. The rearrangement uses TRBV27 and TRBJ2-7; no reliable D call. Between the trimmed V and J ends, which lost 5 bases and 3 bases, there was a span of 5 bases. CDR1 is MNHEY, CDR2 SMNVEV, per germline (reference sequence). This CDR3 comprises 11 residues. In DNA, the CDR3 is TGTGCCAGCAGTAGAGGCTACGAGCAGTACTTC. Its translation: CASSRGYEQYF.

The chain recombines TRBV4-3 with TRBJ2-7; TRBD2 aligns across 8 bases. V gave up 4 bases and J gave up 2 bases; unmatched junction bases: 7. This CDR3 contains 15 residues. Germline assignment: CDR1 LGHNA and CDR2 YSLEER. CDR3 region: CASSPRAGGPYEQYF. As DNA, the CDR3 is TGCGCCAGCAGCCCTAGGGCGGGAGGTCCCTACGAGCAGTACTTC.

The chain uses TRBV7-9 and TRBJ2-2, with 11 positions matching TRBD1. Germline CDR1 and CDR2: SEHNR and FQNEAQ (reference sequence). V was clipped by 5 bases and J by 5 bases; unmatched bases: 4. The CDR3 consists of 15 residues. Here the CDR3 DNA reads TGTGCCAGCAGCAGGGGACAGGGGGAAACCGGGGAGCTGTTTTTT. Encoded protein: CASSRGQGETGELFF. Looking up the rest from reference TRBV7-9 and TRBJ2-2 gives the full variable domain: DTGVSQNPRHKITKRGQNVTFRCDPISEHNRLYWYRQTLGQGPEFLTYFQNEAQLEKSRLLSDRFSAERPKGSFSTLEIQRTEQGDSAMYLCASSRGQGETGELFFGEGSRLTVL.

V is TRBV18 and J is TRBJ2-7; 8 bases align to TRBD2. The CDR3 runs 17 residues. The V segment lost 3 bases and the J segment 2 bases; nucleotides outside the gene matches: 12. Germline V lookup: CDR1 KGHSH, CDR2 LQKENI. DNA of the CDR3: TGTGCCAGCTCACCCGGAGCGGGAGAGGGGAGTCCCTACGAGCAGTACTTC. Protein sequence: CASSPGAGEGSPYEQYF.

In this sample, this clone turned up a few times. The chain carries TRBV27 and TRBJ2-2; no clear D. V was clipped by 3 bases and J by 6 bases, with 17 bases between them. CDR3 length: 16 residues. Germline-derived CDR1 and CDR2 are MNHEY and SMNVEV (reference sequence). Here the CDR3 reads CASSFSTPRFAGELFF. The CDR3 DNA reads as TGTGCCAGCAGTTTTTCGACTCCCAGATTCGCCGGGGAGCTGTTTTTT.

The V gene is TRBV9, the J gene TRBJ2-1; D uncertain. The CDR3 has 12 residues. V lost 0 bases and J 9 bases, leaving 7 bases between the germline ends. Germline CDR1 SGDLS, CDR2 YYNGEE. In DNA form, the CDR3 reads TGTGCCAGCAGCGTAGACGTCGGTGAGCAGTTCTTC. Its protein is CASSVDVGEQFF.

The rearrangement links TRBV6-1 to TRBJ1-1; D gene ambiguous. CDR3 length: 13 residues. Germline V lookup: CDR1 MNHNS, CDR2 SASEGT. Trimming removed 6 bases at V and 3 bases at J, with 11 bases between. CDR3 nucleotides: TGTGCCAGCAGCTCGACGGCCGACACTGAAGCTTTCTTT. This sequence encodes CASSSTADTEAFF.

The genes are TRBV9 and TRBJ2-7; D possibly uses TRBD1 or TRBD2 (5 bases each). Trimming took 3 bases from V and 2 from J, leaving 24 bases between them. This CDR3 contains 18 residues. Looked up from germline, CDR1 is SGDLS and CDR2 is YYNGEE. The CDR3 is CASSANRDDPAPTYEQYF. In DNA, the CDR3 is TGTGCCAGCAGCGCCAATAGGGACGATCCAGCGCCGACCTACGAGCAGTACTTC.

The chain employs TRBV29-1 and TRBJ2-5; 8 bases are a match to TRBD2. Per the germline V gene, CDR1 is SQVTM and CDR2 is ANQGSEA. V lost 0 bases to trimming and J lost 3 bases; unmatched junction nucleotides: 3. This CDR3 is built from 14 residues. This chain's CDR3 is CSVEDLGLEETQYF. The CDR3 nucleotides read TGCAGCGTTGAAGATCTGGGACTAGAAGAGACCCAGTACTTC.

The J gene is TRBJ2-1, the V gene TRBV6-5; D unclear. CDR1 is MNHEY and CDR2 is SVGAGI in the germline V gene. CDR3 length equals 13 residues. The V end lost 2 bases, the J end lost 3 bases, and 5 bases lay between the germline ends. The CDR3 loop is CASSYGHYNEQFF. CDR3 nucleotide sequence: TGTGCCAGCAGTTACGGGCACTACAATGAGCAGTTCTTC.

The V and J genes are TRBV28 and TRBJ2-1, with a possible D match to TRBD2 (6 bases). Germline assignment: CDR1 MDHEN and CDR2 SYDVKM. CDR3 length: 16 residues. Trimming removed 2 bases at V and 8 bases at J, with 19 bases between. The DNA of the CDR3 is TGTGCCAGCAGTTTAGGAGTTTTTATGGGGGGTTATGAGCAGTTCTTC. As protein: CASSLGVFMGGYEQFF.

The chain uses TRBV10-2 and TRBJ2-3, with 10 bases identical to TRBD1. The CDR3 runs 15 residues. V lost 5 bases to trimming and J lost 7 bases; unmatched junction nucleotides: 9. CDR1 is WSHSY and CDR2 is SAAADI in the germline V gene. The CDR3 sequence: CASSSPGQGTHTQYF. CDR3 coding DNA: TGCGCCAGCAGTTCCCCGGGACAGGGGACCCATACGCAGTATTTT.

The chain carries TRBV7-9 and TRBJ2-1; D might be TRBD2 (6 bases). V was clipped by 3 bases and J by 0 bases, with 12 bases between them. Germline CDR1 reads SEHNR; CDR2 reads FQNEAQ (reference sequence). The CDR3 loop spans 16 amino acids. CDR3 amino acids: CASSLPGSRSYNEQFF. CDR3 bases: TGTGCCAGCAGCTTGCCCGGGAGTCGCTCCTACAATGAGCAGTTCTTC.

V gene TRBV7-6 combines with J gene TRBJ2-2; D unresolved. Germline assignment: CDR1 SGHVS and CDR2 FNYEAQ. V dropped 7 bases and J dropped 0 bases, with 12 bases sitting between them. The CDR3 length is 15 residues. The CDR3: CASTAVIANTGELFF. The CDR3 DNA follows: TGTGCCAGCACCGCAGTCATCGCGAACACCGGGGAGCTGTTTTTT.

The chain is built from TRBV2 and TRBJ2-7, with D hard to call. In germline, CDR1 is SNHLY, CDR2 FYNNEI. This CDR3 is 13 amino acids long. With 4 bases removed from V and 6 bases from J, the gap between germline ends came to 13 bases. DNA for the CDR3: TGTGCCAGCAGTGGAAGTCCTAGAGGCGAGCAGTACTTC. Translation: CASSGSPRGEQYF.

The chain links TRBV7-9 to TRBJ1-1; tentatively, D is TRBD1 (5 bases). Germline CDR1 is SEHNR and CDR2 is FQNEAQ (reference sequence). This CDR3 is built from 14 residues. The germline V and J ends were trimmed by 0 bases and 2 bases, with 7 bases remaining between them. For the CDR3, the DNA is TGTGCCAGCAGCTTAGCTGGGGGAAACACTGAAGCTTTCTTT. It specifies CASSLAGGNTEAFF.

This clone occurred once. The chain joins TRBV29-1 to TRBJ2-7; 7 bases are shared with TRBD1. CDR3 length: 13 amino acids. CDR1 SQVTM and CDR2 ANQGSEA come from the germline V gene. V lost 7 bases, J lost 5 bases, and 11 bases stayed unmatched. CDR3: CSAERRQGDEQYF. In nucleotides, the CDR3 is TGCAGCGCCGAAAGGCGACAGGGCGACGAGCAGTACTTC.

The genes are TRBV28 and TRBJ2-5, with TRBD2 as a possible D gene (5 bases). Germline CDR1 reads MDHEN; CDR2 reads SYDVKM. Deletions cut 6 bases from V and 5 bases from J, with 13 bases between. The CDR3 length is 13 residues. The CDR3, as DNA: TGTGCCAGCAGGCCGAACGGGGTGGAGACCCAGTACTTC. Its protein is CASRPNGVETQYF.

The chain links TRBV7-9 to TRBJ2-2; a possible D gene is TRBD2 (6 bases). V was trimmed by 5 bases and J by 5 bases, leaving 18 bases between them. Germline V gives CDR1 SEHNR, CDR2 FQNEAQ (reference sequence). CDR3 length: 16 amino acids. Here the CDR3 DNA reads TGTGCCAGCAGCCCATCCGTTGGGGAGGAAACCGGGGAGCTGTTTTTT. Protein: CASSPSVGEETGELFF.

The chain links TRBV5-5 to TRBJ2-1; D perhaps matches TRBD1 (6 bases). Germline loops: CDR1 SGHKS, CDR2 YYEKEE (reference sequence). The CDR3 is made up of 15 amino acids. V lost 0 bases to trimming and J lost 8 bases, with 15 bases between them. For the CDR3, the DNA is TGTGCCAGCAGCTTGGTGGGACCAGGGGATTATGAGCAGTTCTTC. Encoded protein: CASSLVGPGDYEQFF.

The genes are TRBV28 and TRBJ1-5, with TRBD1 matching 11 bases. After removal of 8 bases from V and 5 bases from J, the junction contained 11 bases not matched to a gene. The CDR3 loop spans 16 amino acids. Germline V CDR1 and CDR2: MDHEN, SYDVKM. The CDR3 nucleotides are TGTGCCAGCCAGGCGGGACAGGGGGATTATTATCAGCCCCAGCATTTT. This translates into CASQAGQGDYYQPQHF. Variable domain in full (rest from reference TRBV28 and TRBJ1-5): DVKVTQSSRYLVKRTGEKVFLECVQDMDHENMFWYRQDPGLGLRLIYFSYDVKMKEKGDIPEGYSVSREKKERFSLILESASTNQTSMYLCASQAGQGDYYQPQHFGDGTRLSIL.

The chain couples TRBV27 to TRBJ2-7; either TRBD1 or TRBD2 may supply D (5 bases each). This CDR3 spans 15 amino acids. Germline-derived CDR1 and CDR2 are MNHEY and SMNVEV (reference sequence). V lost 5 bases and J lost 3, with 17 bases in between. CDR3 bases: TGTGCCAGCAGTCCACGCAGGGAGAAGGACTACGAGCAGTACTTC. Its protein product is CASSPRREKDYEQYF.

The CDR3 bases are TGTGCCAGCAGCTGGGGTCCTACGGGCGGGGAGCTGTTTTTT. It is translated as CASSWGPTGGELFF. The V call is TRBV11-3, the J call TRBJ2-2; no clear D gene. Trimming removed 4 bases at V and 7 bases at J, with 13 bases between. Germline assignment: CDR1 SGHNT and CDR2 YENEEA. This CDR3 is built from 14 residues. Based on the CDR3 plus reference TRBV11-3 and TRBJ2-2, the full variable domain is EAGVVQSPRYKIIEKKQPVAFWCNPISGHNTLYWYLQNLGQGPELLIRYENEEAVDDSQLPKDRFSAERLKGVDSTLKIQPAELGDSAVYLCASSWGPTGGELFFGEGSRLTVL.

This clone was found once. The chain couples TRBV6-5 to TRBJ2-7, with a tentative D call TRBD2 (5 bases). Germline-derived CDR1 and CDR2 are MNHEY and SVGAGI. The CDR3 length is 12 residues. Trimming left V 10 bases short and J 1 base short, with 11 bases between. The CDR3 nucleotides read TGTGCCACCAGCGGAAGTTCCTACGAGCAGTACTTC. Protein product: CATSGSSYEQYF.